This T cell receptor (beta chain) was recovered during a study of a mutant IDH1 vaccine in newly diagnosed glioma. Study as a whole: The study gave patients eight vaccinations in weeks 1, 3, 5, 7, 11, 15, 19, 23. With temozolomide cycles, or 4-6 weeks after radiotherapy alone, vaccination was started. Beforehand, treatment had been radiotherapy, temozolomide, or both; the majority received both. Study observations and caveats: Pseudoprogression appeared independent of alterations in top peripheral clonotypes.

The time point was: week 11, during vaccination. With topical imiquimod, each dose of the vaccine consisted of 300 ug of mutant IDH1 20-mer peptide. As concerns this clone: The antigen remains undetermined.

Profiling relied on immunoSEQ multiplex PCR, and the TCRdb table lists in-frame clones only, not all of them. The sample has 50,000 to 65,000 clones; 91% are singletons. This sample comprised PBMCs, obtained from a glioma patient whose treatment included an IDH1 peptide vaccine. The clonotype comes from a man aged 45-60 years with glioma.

CDR3 nucleotide sequence: TGTGCCAGCTATAGGACCTCTGGAAACACCATATATTTT. It yields the protein CASYRTSGNTIYF. The J gene is TRBJ1-3, the V gene TRBV5-8; D is undetermined. The ends were cut back, 7 bases at V and 0 bases at J, with 8 bases in the middle. The V gene's germline CDR1 is SGHTS and CDR2 YDEGEE. The CDR3 covers 13 residues.